These 10 T cell receptor beta chains were sequenced from one sample in a study of T cell repertoires in cytomegalovirus infection. For these TCRs, the target antigens are not known. TCRdb re-derived calls from the reads in MiXCR, one entry per CDR3 protein. The sample includes approximately 470,000 distinct CDR3 sequences, approximately 46% of them seen just once. The specimen comprised cultured PBMCs, sampled from culture after CMV antigen stimulation. Every receptor here comes from a human donor in good health (CMV status not recorded). Some clones in this sample may be carry-over from other donors' samples.

This clonotype has a handful of counts. V and J are TRBV5-6 and TRBJ1-1; possibly TRBD1 for D (6 bases). From germline, CDR1 is SGHDT and CDR2 YYEEEE. There are 15 residues in the CDR3. V lost 4 bases, J lost 4 bases, and 17 bases lay in between. DNA of the CDR3: TGTGCCAGCAGCGGAATGCAGGGGATGGGCACTGAAGCTTTCTTT. Encoded protein: CASSGMQGMGTEAFF. Complete variable domain (other parts from reference TRBV5-6 and TRBJ1-1): DAGVTQSPTHLIKTRGQQVTLRCSPKSGHDTVSWYQQALGQGPQFIFQYYEEEERQRGNFPDRFSGHQFPNYSSELNVNALLLGDSALYLCASSGMQGMGTEAFFGQGTRLTVV.

This clonotype was counted a few times. The rearrangement uses TRBV7-2 and TRBJ2-1; tentatively, D is TRBD1 or TRBD2 (5 bases each). Germline V lookup: CDR1 SGHTA, CDR2 FQGNSA. The V end was cut by 2 bases, the J end by 0 bases, with 14 bases between. The CDR3 has 17 amino acids. CDR3 in amino acids: CASSLRGPYSSYNEQFF. Here the CDR3 DNA reads TGTGCCAGCAGCTTAAGGGGACCCTATAGCTCCTACAATGAGCAGTTCTTC.

The chain is built from TRBV12-3 or TRBV12-4 and TRBJ2-4; D gene ambiguous. Trimming took 7 bases from V and 4 from J, leaving 17 bases between them. There are 15 residues in the CDR3. The CDR3 DNA reads TGTGCCAGCACCGATGGATTTGGCCCTAAAAACATTCAGTACTTC. Translating gives CASTDGFGPKNIQYF.

This clonotype was recorded at least ten times. This sequence joins TRBV7-9 and TRBJ2-3; the D is unclear. V was trimmed by 6 bases and J by 0 bases, leaving 16 bases between them. Germline values: CDR1 SEHNR, CDR2 FQNEAQ (reference sequence). There are 16 residues in the CDR3. CDR3 region: CASSLLAGSSTDTQYF. In DNA form, the CDR3 reads TGTGCCAGCAGTTTGTTGGCCGGTTCGAGCACAGATACGCAGTATTTT.

The rearrangement joins TRBV10-2 to TRBJ1-2; no reliable D call. CDR1 WSHSY and CDR2 SAAADI come from the germline V gene. CDR3 length: 13 amino acids. The germline V and J ends were trimmed by 2 bases and 2 bases, with 6 bases remaining between them. The CDR3 region is CASSEIRNYGYTF. In DNA, the CDR3 is TGCGCCAGCAGTGAGATCCGGAACTATGGCTACACCTTC.

The sample holds a few counts of this clonotype. The chain uses TRBV28 and TRBJ2-3; TRBD2 aligns across 7 bases. The CDR3 sequence is 13 residues long. The V segment lost 2 bases and the J segment 6 bases; nucleotides outside the gene matches: 2. Germline V lookup: CDR1 MDHEN, CDR2 SYDVKM. The CDR3 DNA sequence: TGTGCCAGCAGTTTACCCGGGGGGGATACGCAGTATTTT. Translation: CASSLPGGDTQYF. The full variable domain, its missing parts supplied by reference TRBV28 and TRBJ2-3, is DVKVTQSSRYLVKRTGEKVFLECVQDMDHENMFWYRQDPGLGLRLIYFSYDVKMKEKGDIPEGYSVSREKKERFSLILESASTNQTSMYLCASSLPGGDTQYFGPGTRLTVL.

The CDR3 DNA reads TGTGCCAGCAGTTCCAACCGACAGGCCAGCGGCAATGAGCAGTTCTTC. Protein: CASSSNRQASGNEQFF. This chain uses TRBV27 with TRBJ2-1, with D maybe TRBD1 (6 bases). The length of the CDR3 is 16 residues. Trimming shortened V by 4 bases and J by 6 bases, and 19 bases separated the two germline ends. The germline CDR1 and CDR2 sequences are MNHEY and SMNVEV (reference sequence).

The chain couples TRBV5-5 to TRBJ2-1, with 10 positions matching TRBD2. This CDR3 has 17 residues. The germline CDR1 and CDR2 sequences are SGHKS and YYEKEE (reference sequence). V gave up 4 bases and J gave up 3 bases; unmatched junction bases: 10. CDR3 residues: CASSPGSGGGFYNEQFF. For the CDR3, the DNA is TGTGCCAGCAGCCCCGGGAGCGGGGGGGGTTTCTACAATGAGCAGTTCTTC.

The CDR3 is CASSPGTGGGYTF. The CDR3, as DNA: TGTGCCAGTAGTCCCGGGACAGGGGGCGGCTACACCTTC. V usage is TRBV19 and J usage is TRBJ1-2; 12 bases fit TRBD1. This CDR3 contains 13 residues. The V gene end was trimmed by 5 bases and the J gene end by 8 bases; junction bases not matched to a gene: 3. Germline loops: CDR1 LNHDA, CDR2 SQIVND (reference sequence). The full variable domain, rest sourced from reference TRBV19 and TRBJ1-2, is DGGITQSPKYLFRKEGQNVTLSCEQNLNHDAMYWYRQDPGQGLRLIYYSQIVNDFQKGDIAEGYSVSREKKESFPLTVTSAQKNPTAFYLCASSPGTGGGYTFGSGTRLTVV.

This clonotype appeared many times. V gene TRBV7-6 combines with J gene TRBJ1-5; maybe TRBD1 (5 bases). This CDR3 comprises 14 residues. Germline-derived CDR1 and CDR2 are SGHVS and FNYEAQ. With 3 bases removed from V and 0 bases from J, the gap between germline ends came to 6 bases. This CDR3 is CASSLTDSNQPQHF. The CDR3 coding sequence is TGTGCCAGCAGCTTGACAGATAGCAATCAGCCCCAGCATTTT.